This TCR beta chain was retrieved from a study of blood T cell repertoires in COVID-19. In the study overall: The United States, Italy and Spain were the sources of the acute and convalescent COVID-19 samples. PBMCs, B-cell-depleted T cells, or T cells provided the cDNA or gDNA that made up the material.

Per the study methods: Amplified reference gene primers provided the basis for estimating nucleated cell counts. Only in-frame clones appear in the TCRdb table, and some are missing; sequencing was by immunoSEQ multiplex PCR. V and J calls and clone size come straight from that table; D and trimming were deduced from the DNA. The sample records a few hundred thousand clones, 89% being singletons. Losses at the gene ends were 8 bases for V and 4 bases for J; bases not matched to a gene: 8. Looked up from germline, CDR1 is LGHNT and CDR2 is FRNRAP. CDR3 length: 15 amino acids. The sample comprised peripheral blood. The chain links TRBV12-5 to TRBJ2-1; 10 bases are shared with TRBD2. The TCR originated in a middle-aged woman who had recovered from COVID-19. The CDR3 loop reads CASQRAGGVYNEQFF. CDR3 coding DNA: TGTGCTAGTCAGCGAGCGGGAGGGGTTTACAATGAGCAGTTCTTC.